A selection of T cell receptor beta chains follows, all from one sample in a study of regulatory T cells in long-lasting Graves disease. Each CDR3 protein gets one entry after TCRdb re-called the multiplex PCR reads with MiXCR. The sample consists of about 540,000 distinct CDR3 sequences, less than 15% of them appearing once. The same data also went into a second study, on T cells in Graves' hyperthyroidism and ophthalmopathy.

The sequencing here drew on peripheral blood mononuclear cells (PBMCs), taken at new diagnosis, from a patient treated with antithyroid drugs. The receptors originated from a man in his thirties or forties with Graves disease. CDR3s include the opening cysteine and the closing phenylalanine or tryptophan. D genes are given only for firm matches. The size of a clone is reported for some rows only, either as once, few or many, or as a class for expanded clones.

abundance	v_gene	d_gene	j_gene	CDR3nt	CDR3aa
-	TRBV4-1	-	TRBJ2-5	TGCGCCAGCAGCCAATTCAGCCTGGTCCGAGGGGACAACCAGTACTTC	CASSQFSLVRGDNQYF
few	TRBV9	TRBD1	TRBJ1-1	TGTGCCAGCAGCAGGGGGCCGCAGGGGGGGATGAACACTGAAGCTTTCTTT	CASSRGPQGGMNTEAFF
-	TRBV15	-	TRBJ2-7	TGTGCCACCAGCAGAGACCCTCTCCTCTCCTACGAGCAGTACTTC	CATSRDPLLSYEQYF
many	TRBV12-3/TRBV12-4	-	TRBJ1-1	TGTGCCAGCAGTTTCCGCAGGAATGAAGAAGCTTTCTTT	CASSFRRNEEAFF
many	TRBV7-2	TRBD1	TRBJ1-2	TGTGCCAGCAGCTTCCTACAGGGGTTTGGCTACACCTTC	CASSFLQGFGYTF
-	TRBV19	-	TRBJ2-2	TGTGCCAGTAGGGTTTGGATGGGCTTCGGGGAGCTGTTTTTT	CASRVWMGFGELFF
many	TRBV11-2	TRBD2	TRBJ2-7	TGTGCCAGCAGCTTAGTCTCGGGAGGGGCCTACGAGCAGTACTTC	CASSLVSGGAYEQYF
many	TRBV27	TRBD1	TRBJ1-2	TGTGCCAGCAGTCCTCGGACAGGGGTTGGCTACACCTTC	CASSPRTGVGYTF
few	TRBV29-1	-	TRBJ2-5	TGCAGCGTTGAACTAGTCGGTAGCGGAAGTGGGGGGACTTGGGAGACCCAGTACTTC	CSVELVGSGSGGTWETQYF
many	TRBV6-1	TRBD1	TRBJ1-4	TGTGCCAGCAGTGAGGGGGGGACAGCCAATGAAAAACTGTTTTTT	CASSEGGTANEKLFF
many	TRBV10-3	TRBD1	TRBJ2-2	TGTGCCATCACCGGGACAGGGGAGATTGGCGGGGAGCTGTTTTTT	CAITGTGEIGGELFF
many	TRBV6-1	-	TRBJ1-2	TGTGCCAGCAAACTACAGGGCGGAGGCTACACCTTC	CASKLQGGGYTF
-	TRBV27	-	TRBJ2-7	TGTGCCAGCAGTTTTTTGGACGAGCAGTACTTC	CASSFLDEQYF
-	TRBV5-5	TRBD1	TRBJ1-6	TGTGCCAGCAGCGCTAACAGGGGGAACTCACCCCTCCACTTT	CASSANRGNSPLHF
few	TRBV30	-	TRBJ2-1	TGTGCCTGGAGTTTCTGGGGCCTCAATGAGCAGTTCTTC	CAWSFWGLNEQFF
few	TRBV5-1	TRBD2	TRBJ2-1	TGCGCCAGCAGCTTGAGAACTAGCGGTTTGAATGAGCAGTTCTTC	CASSLRTSGLNEQFF
many	TRBV20-1	TRBD1	TRBJ1-3	TGCAGTGCCATTCTACAGGGGAAGCCTGGAAACACCATATATTTT	CSAILQGKPGNTIYF
many	TRBV29-1	-	TRBJ2-1	TGCAGCGTTGAAGGGGTCTTGGCTTTGGCGGGGGACAACAATGAGCAGTTCTTC	CSVEGVLALAGDNNEQFF
many	TRBV27	-	TRBJ2-6	TGTGCCAGCAGCCCAGGGGTTACGACCTTGAGGGGGGCCAACGTCCTGACTTTC	CASSPGVTTLRGANVLTF
once	TRBV20-1	-	TRBJ2-5	TGCAGTGCTAGAGCCCTAGAAGGCGAGACCCAGTACTTC	CSARALEGETQYF
many	TRBV2	-	TRBJ2-7	TGTGCCAGCAGTGAGGGGACGGTTCCCTACGAGCAGTACTTC	CASSEGTVPYEQYF
few	TRBV5-1	TRBD1	TRBJ2-2	TGCGCCAGCAGTAAAACAGGGGATGAGAACACCGGGGAGCTGTTTTTT	CASSKTGDENTGELFF
few	TRBV20-1	-	TRBJ2-5	TGCAGTGCCCCACAATCGGCCCAGTACTTC	CSAPQSAQYF
-	TRBV25-1	-	TRBJ1-1	TGTGCCAGCAGTCAAGAAGCTGCGGGCTCGAGGACTGAAGCTTTCTTT	CASSQEAAGSRTEAFF
few	TRBV5-1	-	TRBJ2-7	TGCGCCAGCAGCGGGCAGGGACCCGCGCGAGGCTACGAGCAGTACTTC	CASSGQGPARGYEQYF
-	TRBV29-1	-	TRBJ2-7	TGCAGCGTTGAGGAGGGGAAGGGATACGAGCAGTACTTC	CSVEEGKGYEQYF
-	TRBV27	-	TRBJ1-6	TGTGCCAGTACAGGGAACTATAATTCACCCCTCCACTTT	CASTGNYNSPLHF
many	TRBV2	TRBD1	TRBJ1-5	TGTGCCAGCAGTCCAGGGGGGCCCCAGCATTTT	CASSPGGPQHF
many	TRBV24-1	TRBD1	TRBJ1-4	TGTGCCACCAGTGAGAGGGGGCGAGGTGAAAAACTGTTTTTT	CATSERGRGEKLFF
many	TRBV2	TRBD1	TRBJ1-2	TGTGCCAGCAGGAAAGGGACAGGCCCTAACTATGGCTACACCTTC	CASRKGTGPNYGYTF
many	TRBV20-1	-	TRBJ2-5	TGCAGTGCTTCCCCCGACGAGGCAGCCGAAGAGACCCAGTACTTC	CSASPDEAAEETQYF
many	TRBV30	-	TRBJ1-4	TGTGCCTGGAGTGCAGGAGTTGGACTGTTTTTT	CAWSAGVGLFF
many	TRBV2	TRBD2	TRBJ2-1	TGTGCCAGCCTAGCGGGAGGGCTTGAGTTCTTC	CASLAGGLEFF
many	TRBV2	-	TRBJ2-5	TGTGCCAGCAGTGTGAGGCAACGGGAGACCCAGTACTTC	CASSVRQRETQYF
many	TRBV2	-	TRBJ2-7	TGTGCCAGTTCCGGGACTTTCTACGAGCAGTACTTC	CASSGTFYEQYF
many	TRBV24-1	-	TRBJ2-5	TGTGCCACCAGTGATGCTCGGGGGCCGAGGGTGGAGACCCAGTACTTC	CATSDARGPRVETQYF
many	TRBV5-5	TRBD1	TRBJ1-2	TGTGCCAGCAGCCCCCGGACAGGAGGGTCTAACTATGGCTACACCTTC	CASSPRTGGSNYGYTF
many	TRBV20-1	TRBD1	TRBJ1-5	TGCAGTGCCAAACCTAACCCGGACAGGGGATATAGCAATCAGCCCCAGCATTTT	CSAKPNPDRGYSNQPQHF
many	TRBV20-1	-	TRBJ2-3	TGCAGTGCTATCGTAGTGGGAGATACGCAGTATTTT	CSAIVVGDTQYF
many	TRBV12-3/TRBV12-4	TRBD2	TRBJ2-3	TGTGCCAGCACCCCTCTAGCGGGAGGTGGTACGCAGTATTTT	CASTPLAGGGTQYF
few	TRBV27	-	TRBJ2-1	TGTGCCAGCAGTTTATTTTACGGTAATGAGCAGTTCTTC	CASSLFYGNEQFF
many	TRBV20-1	TRBD1	TRBJ2-1	TGCAGTGCTAGAGGGACAGGTTCGTTCTTC	CSARGTGSFF
few	TRBV10-2	TRBD2	TRBJ2-7	TGCGCCAGCGGGGGAGCGGGAGAATACATCTACGAGCAGTACTTC	CASGGAGEYIYEQYF
many	TRBV6-1	-	TRBJ1-5	TGTGCCAGCAGGGAGATGCGGAATCAGCCCCAGCATTTT	CASREMRNQPQHF
many	TRBV30	-	TRBJ2-7	TGTGCCTGGAGTGTAACACCCTACGAGCAGTACTTC	CAWSVTPYEQYF
many	TRBV5-1	TRBD2	TRBJ2-1	TGCGCCAGCAGTAGTGCTAGCGGGAGCTCCTACAATGAGCAGTTCTTC	CASSSASGSSYNEQFF
-	TRBV2	-	TRBJ1-6	TGTGCCAGCAGTGCAGATTATAATTCACCCCTCCACTTT	CASSADYNSPLHF
many	TRBV7-2	TRBD2	TRBJ2-5	TGTGCCAGCAGCCGGGGACTAGGTGGTGGAGAGACCCAGTACTTC	CASSRGLGGGETQYF
few	TRBV9	-	TRBJ2-1	TGTGCCAGCAGCCCTCGACTTCAAACCCCCCCCGCGCAGTTCTTC	CASSPRLQTPPAQFF
many	TRBV11-2	TRBD2	TRBJ2-2	TGTGCCAGCAGCTTAGTTAGCGGGAGTAGAACCGGGGAGCTGTTTTTT	CASSLVSGSRTGELFF
-	TRBV5-4	-	TRBJ2-3	TGTGCCAGCAGCTTCGGGCGTGGGGGGGATACGCAGTATTTT	CASSFGRGGDTQYF
many	TRBV12-3/TRBV12-4	-	TRBJ2-7	TGTGCCAGCAGTTTTATTGAACGCGAGCAGTACTTC	CASSFIEREQYF
-	TRBV6-7	-	TRBJ2-2	TGTGCCAGCAGATGCCGCAGGGATGGAACCACCGGGGAGCTGTTTTTT	CASRCRRDGTTGELFF
few	TRBV30	-	TRBJ1-2	TGTGCCTGGAGTGCCACAGCTTTCTATGGCTACACCTTC	CAWSATAFYGYTF
few	TRBV3-1	TRBD2	TRBJ2-1	TGTGCCAGCAGCCGTATGACTAGCGAGAGAGTCGGGGTATACAATGAGCAGTTCTTC	CASSRMTSERVGVYNEQFF